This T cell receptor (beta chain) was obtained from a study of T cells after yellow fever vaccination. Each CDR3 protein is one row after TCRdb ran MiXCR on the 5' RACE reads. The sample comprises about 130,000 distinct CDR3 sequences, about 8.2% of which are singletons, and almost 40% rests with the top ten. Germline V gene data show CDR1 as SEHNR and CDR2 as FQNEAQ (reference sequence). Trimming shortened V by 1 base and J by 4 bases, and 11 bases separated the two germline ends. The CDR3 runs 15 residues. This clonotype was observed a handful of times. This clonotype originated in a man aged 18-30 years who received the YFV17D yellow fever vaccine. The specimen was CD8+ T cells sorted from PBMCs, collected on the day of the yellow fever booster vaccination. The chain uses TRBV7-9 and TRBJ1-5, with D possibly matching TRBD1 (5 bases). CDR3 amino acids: CASSLESEGNQPQHF. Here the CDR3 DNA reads TGTGCCAGCAGCTTAGAGAGCGAGGGGAATCAGCCCCAGCATTTT.